The T cell receptor beta chain described here comes from a study of human T cells and chemical hapten exposure. Using its own MiXCR run on the RACE reads, TCRdb lists one record per CDR3 protein. The sample includes about 110,000 distinct CDR3 sequences, around 10% seen only once; the top ten take under 4.5%. Time point given: patch test 1, 2 weeks after DPC sensitization. Indicated treatment: therapeutic diphenylcyclopropenone sensitization with weekly scalp DPC. The receptor was isolated from a woman aged 40 to 49 with alopecia areata. Some clones in this sample may be carry-over from other donors' samples. The sequencing used whole blood, collected in connection with sensitization to the hapten diphenylcyclopropenone (DPC).

The CDR3 loop reads CASSQEGAGVALYF. Written as DNA, the CDR3 is TGTGCCAGCAGCCAAGAAGGAGCGGGAGTCGCCCTATACTTC. The rearrangement uses TRBV4-2 and TRBJ2-7; 8 positions match TRBD2. With V trimmed by 0 bases and J by 13 bases, 11 bases remained unmatched. Germline V CDR1 and CDR2: LGHNA, YNFKEQ. The CDR3 covers 14 residues.